The entry below describes one TCR beta chain. Its antigen is currently unknown. This entry comes from a study of T cell responses to AZD1222 COVID-19 vaccine. Study-wide points: Clonal diversity was possibly underestimated, and the donors were mostly white British, with more females.

The germline V gene has CDR1 MDHEN and CDR2 SYDVKM. V lost 3 bases to trimming and J lost 3 bases, with 21 bases between them. This CDR3 comprises 17 residues. Libraries were prepared by immunoSEQ multiplex PCR; TCRdb keeps only in-frame clonotypes and omits some of them. The table includes 150,000 to 200,000 clones, 75% to 90% detected once. This receptor was taken from an adult in good health. The chain joins TRBV28 to TRBJ2-7; D unclear. Material: peripheral blood, obtained on day 0 of AZD1222 vaccination. The CDR3 bases are TGTGCCAGCAGTTTCATTGCGCCCCAAAAGAAGATCTACGAGCAGTACTTC. This sequence encodes CASSFIAPQKKIYEQYF.